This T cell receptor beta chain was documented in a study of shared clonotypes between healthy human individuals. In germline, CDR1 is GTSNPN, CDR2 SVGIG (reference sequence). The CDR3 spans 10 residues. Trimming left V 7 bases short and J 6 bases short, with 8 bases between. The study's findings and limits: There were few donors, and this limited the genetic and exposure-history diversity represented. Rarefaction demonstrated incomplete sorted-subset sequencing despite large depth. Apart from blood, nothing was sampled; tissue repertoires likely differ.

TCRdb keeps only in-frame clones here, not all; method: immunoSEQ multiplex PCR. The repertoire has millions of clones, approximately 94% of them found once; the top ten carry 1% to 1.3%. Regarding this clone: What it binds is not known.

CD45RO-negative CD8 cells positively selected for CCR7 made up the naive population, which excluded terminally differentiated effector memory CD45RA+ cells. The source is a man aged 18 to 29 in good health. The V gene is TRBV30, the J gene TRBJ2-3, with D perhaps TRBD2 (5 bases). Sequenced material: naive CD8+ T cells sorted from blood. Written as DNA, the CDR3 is TGTGCCTTCGGGATGGATACGCAGTATTTT. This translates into CAFGMDTQYF.